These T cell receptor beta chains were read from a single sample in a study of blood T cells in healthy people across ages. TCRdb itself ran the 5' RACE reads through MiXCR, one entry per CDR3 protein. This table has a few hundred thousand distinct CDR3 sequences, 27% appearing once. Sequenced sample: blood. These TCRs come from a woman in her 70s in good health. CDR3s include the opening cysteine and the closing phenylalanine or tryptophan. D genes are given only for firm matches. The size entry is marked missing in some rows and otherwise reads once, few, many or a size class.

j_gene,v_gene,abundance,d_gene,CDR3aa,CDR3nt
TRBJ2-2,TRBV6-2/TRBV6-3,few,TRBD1,CASSEQGARTGELFF,TGTGCCAGCAGTGAACAGGGGGCGCGGACCGGGGAGCTGTTTTTT
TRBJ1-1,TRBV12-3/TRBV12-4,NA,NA,CASISDSNTEAFF,TGTGCCAGCATCAGTGATTCGAACACTGAAGCTTTCTTT
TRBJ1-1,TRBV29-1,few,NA,CSVPQNTEAFF,TGCAGCGTGCCCCAGAACACTGAAGCTTTCTTT
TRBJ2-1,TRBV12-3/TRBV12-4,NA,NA,CASSYQQGNEQFF,TGTGCCAGCAGTTACCAACAGGGCAATGAGCAGTTCTTC
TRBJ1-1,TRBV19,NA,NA,CATTSLRMNTEAFF,TGTGCCACCACTTCCTTACGTATGAACACTGAAGCTTTCTTT
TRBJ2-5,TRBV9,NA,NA,CASSAAPEETQYF,TGTGCCAGCAGCGCAGCTCCAGAAGAGACCCAGTACTTC
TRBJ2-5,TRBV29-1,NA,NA,CSVEAGELKETQYF,TGCAGCGTTGAAGCCGGGGAATTAAAAGAGACCCAGTACTTC
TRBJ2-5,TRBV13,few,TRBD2,CASSSTSERGRETQYF,TGTGCCAGCAGCTCGACAAGTGAGCGGGGGAGAGAGACCCAGTACTTC
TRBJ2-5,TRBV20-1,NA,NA,CSALDVARLYQETQYF,TGCAGTGCTCTCGATGTGGCTCGCTTGTACCAAGAGACCCAGTACTTC
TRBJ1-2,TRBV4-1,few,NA,CASSQAGVGRNYGYTF,TGCGCCAGCAGCCAAGCCGGGGTAGGGAGGAACTATGGCTACACCTTC
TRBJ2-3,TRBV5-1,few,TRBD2,CASMRGGSTDTQYF,TGCGCCAGCATGCGGGGGGGATCCACAGATACGCAGTATTTT
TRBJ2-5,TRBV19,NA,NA,CASRNDRSQETQYF,TGTGCCAGCAGAAATGACAGGTCCCAAGAGACCCAGTACTTC
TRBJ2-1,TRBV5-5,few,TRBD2,CASSYPPGTRTYNEQFF,TGTGCCAGCAGCTATCCCCCAGGGACTAGAACCTACAATGAGCAGTTCTTC
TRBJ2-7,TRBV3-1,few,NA,CASSQFGVAYEQYF,TGTGCCAGCAGCCAATTCGGGGTTGCCTACGAGCAGTACTTC
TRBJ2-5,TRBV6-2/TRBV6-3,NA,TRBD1,CASSDTGGAETQYF,TGTGCCAGCAGTGATACAGGGGGCGCGGAGACCCAGTACTTC
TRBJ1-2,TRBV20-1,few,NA,CSASNAGYGYTF,TGCAGTGCTAGTAACGCTGGATATGGCTACACCTTC
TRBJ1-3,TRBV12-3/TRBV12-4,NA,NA,CASSDPGMTGNTIYF,TGTGCCAGCAGTGACCCAGGGATGACTGGAAACACCATATATTTT
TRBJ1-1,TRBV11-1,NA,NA,CASSLGSSTEAFF,TGTGCCAGCAGCTTAGGGTCGAGCACTGAAGCTTTCTTT
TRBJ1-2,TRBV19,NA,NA,CASSIEQYGYTF,TGTGCCAGTAGTATCGAACAGTATGGCTACACCTTC
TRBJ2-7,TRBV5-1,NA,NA,CASSSEGYEQYF,TGCGCCAGCAGTTCCGAGGGGTACGAGCAGTACTTC
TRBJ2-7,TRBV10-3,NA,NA,CATTANSPAGEQYF,TGTGCCACCACCGCTAATTCCCCGGCTGGAGAGCAGTACTTC
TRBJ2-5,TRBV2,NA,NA,CASSPVGVQTTQYF,TGTGCCAGCAGTCCGGTGGGGGTCCAGACGACCCAGTACTTC
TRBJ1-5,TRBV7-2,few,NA,CASSLEPGSNQPQHF,TGTGCCAGCAGCTTAGAGCCCGGGTCTAATCAGCCCCAGCATTTT
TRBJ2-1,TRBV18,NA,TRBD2,CASSRTSGGRSHEQFF,TGTGCCAGCTCACGGACTAGCGGGGGCCGATCCCATGAGCAGTTCTTC
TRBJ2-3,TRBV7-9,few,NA,CASSFVVGAEVTDTQYF,TGTGCCAGCAGCTTCGTGGTGGGGGCCGAGGTCACAGATACGCAGTATTTT
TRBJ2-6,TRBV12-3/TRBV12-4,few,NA,CASSLYTYSGANVLTF,TGTGCCAGCAGTTTGTACACGTACTCTGGGGCCAACGTCCTGACTTTC
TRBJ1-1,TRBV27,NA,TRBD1,CASSSRTGGRTEAFF,TGTGCCAGCAGTTCGCGGACAGGGGGCAGGACTGAAGCTTTCTTT
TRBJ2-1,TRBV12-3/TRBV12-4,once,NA,CAVGGEPYNEQFF,TGTGCCGTAGGGGGGGAGCCCTACAATGAGCAGTTCTTC
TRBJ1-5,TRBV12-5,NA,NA,CASARGEDQPQHF,TGTGCTAGTGCCCGAGGGGAAGACCAGCCCCAGCATTTT
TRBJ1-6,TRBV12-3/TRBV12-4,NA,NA,CASRGQPYNSPLHF,TGTGCCAGCAGGGGGCAACCCTATAATTCACCCCTCCACTTT
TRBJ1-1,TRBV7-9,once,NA,CASSLDDRRNTEAFF,TGTGCCAGCAGCTTAGACGACAGAAGGAACACTGAAGCTTTCTTT
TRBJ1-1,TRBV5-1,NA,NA,CASSLARGGGAEAFF,TGCGCCAGCAGCTTGGCTCGGGGGGGTGGCGCTGAAGCTTTCTTT
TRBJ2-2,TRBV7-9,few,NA,CASKAQGQNAGELFF,TGTGCCAGCAAAGCTCAGGGCCAGAACGCCGGGGAGCTGTTCTTT
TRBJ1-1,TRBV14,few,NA,CASSVGGNPEAFF,TGTGCCAGCAGCGTAGGAGGGAACCCTGAAGCTTTCTTT
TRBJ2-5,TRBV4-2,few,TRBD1,CASSQGRQGYGQETQYF,TGTGCCAGCAGCCAGGGGCGACAGGGATACGGCCAAGAGACCCAGTACTTC
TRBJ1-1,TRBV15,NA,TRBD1,CATSRGNTGGDEAFF,TGTGCCACCAGCAGAGGTAATACAGGGGGCGATGAAGCTTTCTTT
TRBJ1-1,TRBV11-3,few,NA,CASSLVEGRAAAFF,TGTGCCAGCAGCTTAGTTGAGGGTAGGGCGGCAGCTTTCTTT
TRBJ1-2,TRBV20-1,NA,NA,CSARVAATPYGYTF,TGCAGTGCTAGAGTGGCAGCTACCCCCTATGGCTACACCTTC
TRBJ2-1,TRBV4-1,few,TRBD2,CASREHRGGPQHEQLF,TGCGCCAGCAGAGAGCATCGGGGGGGCCCCCAGCATGAGCAGCTCTTC
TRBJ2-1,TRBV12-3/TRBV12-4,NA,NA,CASRSGHYNEQFF,TGTGCCAGCAGATCCGGGCACTACAATGAGCAGTTCTTC
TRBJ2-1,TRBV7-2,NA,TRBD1,CASSFQTGSYNEQFF,TGTGCCAGCAGCTTTCAGACAGGGTCCTACAATGAGCAGTTCTTC
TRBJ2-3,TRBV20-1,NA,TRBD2,CSAPTSWDTDTQYF,TGCAGTGCGCCGACTAGCTGGGACACAGATACGCAGTATTTT
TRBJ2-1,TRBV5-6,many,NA,CASRPLHTDYNEQFF,TGTGCCAGCAGACCCTTACATACTGATTACAATGAGCAGTTCTTC
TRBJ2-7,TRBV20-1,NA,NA,CSAGRQGGYEQYF,TGCAGTGCTGGGAGACAGGGAGGCTACGAGCAGTACTTC
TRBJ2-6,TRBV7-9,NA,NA,CASSLIVSGANVLTF,TGTGCCAGCAGCTTAATCGTCTCTGGGGCCAACGTCCTGACTTTC
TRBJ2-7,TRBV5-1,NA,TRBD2,CASSLAVWGGSYEQYF,TGCGCCAGCAGCTTGGCCGTGTGGGGGGGCTCCTACGAGCAGTACTTC
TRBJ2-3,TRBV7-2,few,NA,CASTAGSSTDTQYF,TGTGCCAGCACCGCCGGATCTAGCACAGATACGCAGTATTTT
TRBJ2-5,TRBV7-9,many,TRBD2,CASSLTGGSETQYF,TGTGCCAGCAGCTTAACGGGGGGGTCTGAGACCCAGTACTTC
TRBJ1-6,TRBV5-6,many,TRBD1,CASSLGGGSPLHF,TGTGCCAGCAGCTTGGGAGGGGGCTCACCCCTCCACTTT
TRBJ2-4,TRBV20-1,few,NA,CSATDGAGVGVKNIQYF,TGCAGTGCTACGGATGGGGCAGGGGTGGGGGTCAAAAACATTCAGTACTTC
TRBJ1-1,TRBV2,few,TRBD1,CASSDWDRNTEAFF,TGTGCCAGCAGTGACTGGGACAGAAACACTGAAGCTTTCTTT
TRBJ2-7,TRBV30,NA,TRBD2,CACGLAGGDEQYF,TGTGCCTGTGGACTAGCGGGGGGCGACGAGCAGTACTTC
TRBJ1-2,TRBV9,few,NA,CASSVAPTGPGGYTF,TGTGCCAGCAGCGTAGCTCCGACAGGCCCGGGGGGCTACACCTTC
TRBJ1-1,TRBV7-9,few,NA,CASSLSGRREAFF,TGTGCCAGCAGCTTATCGGGGCGTCGTGAAGCTTTCTTT
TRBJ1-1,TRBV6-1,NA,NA,CASSEVGHPSTEAFF,TGTGCCAGCAGTGAAGTTGGGCACCCCAGCACTGAAGCTTTCTTT
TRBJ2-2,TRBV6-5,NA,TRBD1,CASQQGANTGELFF,TGTGCCAGTCAACAGGGGGCTAACACCGGGGAGCTGTTTTTT
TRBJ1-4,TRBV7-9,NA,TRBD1,CASSYGNAGTVPQKLFF,TGTGCCAGCAGCTACGGGAACGCCGGGACAGTTCCCCAAAAACTGTTTTTT
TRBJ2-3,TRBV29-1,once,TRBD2,CSVHSGRAPDTQYF,TGCAGCGTTCATAGCGGGAGGGCCCCAGATACGCAGTATTTT
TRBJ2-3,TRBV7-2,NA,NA,CASSSLATSGDTQYF,TGTGCCAGCAGCTCCCTAGCGACGTCCGGGGATACGCAGTATTTT